Sequencing of this TCR beta chain was carried out in a study of blood T cell repertoires in COVID-19. Study-level background: Specimens from acute and convalescent COVID-19 originated in the United States, Italy and Spain. Sources were T cells, B-cell-depleted T cells, or PBMCs; the material itself was cDNA or gDNA.

The ends lost 4 bases at V and 0 bases at J; junction bases unmatched: 2. Germline V gene lookup returns CDR1 SGHRS and CDR2 YFSETQ. This CDR3 has 14 amino acids. This clone has a single count. Authors' processing steps: The assay estimated nucleated cells by amplifying reference gene primers. Libraries were prepared by immunoSEQ multiplex PCR; TCRdb keeps only in-frame clonotypes and omits some of them. V, J and clone size derive from that table, while D and trimming were established from the DNA sequence. The table has some 300,000 clones, roughly 90% seen once. The source material was peripheral blood. V gene TRBV5-1 combines with J gene TRBJ1-1; 8 positions match TRBD1. The sequence came from a man aged 18 to 29 with active or convalescent COVID-19. In nucleotides, the CDR3 is TGCGCCAGCAGCGGGACAGGACTGAACACTGAAGCTTTCTTT. Its protein is CASSGTGLNTEAFF. Complete variable domain (other parts from reference TRBV5-1 and TRBJ1-1): KAGVTQTPRYLIKTRGQQVTLSCSPISGHRSVSWYQQTPGQGLQFLFEYFSETQRNKGNFPGRFSGRQFSNSRSEMNVSTLELGDSALYLCASSGTGLNTEAFFGQGTRLTVV.